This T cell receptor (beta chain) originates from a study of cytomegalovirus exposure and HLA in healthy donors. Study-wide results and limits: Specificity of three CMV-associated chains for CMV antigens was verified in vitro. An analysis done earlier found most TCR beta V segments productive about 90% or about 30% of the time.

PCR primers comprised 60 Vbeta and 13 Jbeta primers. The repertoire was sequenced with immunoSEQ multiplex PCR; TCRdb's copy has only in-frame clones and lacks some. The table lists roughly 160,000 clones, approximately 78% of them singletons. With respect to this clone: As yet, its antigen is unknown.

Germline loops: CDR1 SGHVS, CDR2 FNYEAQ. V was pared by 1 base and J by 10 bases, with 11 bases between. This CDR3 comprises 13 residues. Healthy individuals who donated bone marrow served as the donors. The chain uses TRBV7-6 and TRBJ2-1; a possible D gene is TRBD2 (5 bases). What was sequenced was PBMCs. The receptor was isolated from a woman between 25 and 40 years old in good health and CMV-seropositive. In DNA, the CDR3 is TGTGCCAGCAGCTTAGGTAGTGAGCGGGAGCAGTTCTTC. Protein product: CASSLGSEREQFF.